This T cell receptor (beta chain) derives from a study of blood T cell repertoires in COVID-19. Across the whole study: PBMCs, B-cell-depleted T cells, or T cells provided the cDNA or gDNA that made up the material.

V trimming: 3 bases; J trimming: 6 bases; junction bases outside the gene matches: 3. Germline V lookup: CDR1 SNHLY, CDR2 FYNNEI. CDR3 size: 15 residues. The table came from immunoSEQ multiplex PCR; TCRdb's copy has only in-frame clones and leaves some out. The sample carries 360,000 or so clones, around 89% recorded once. Sequences were obtained from peripheral blood. The receptor was derived from a man younger than 35 with active or convalescent COVID-19. The chain uses TRBV2 and TRBJ1-4; 11 bases align to TRBD1. The CDR3 is CASSDWTGGDEKLFF. CDR3 coding DNA: TGTGCCAGCAGTGACTGGACAGGGGGCGATGAAAAACTGTTTTTT.